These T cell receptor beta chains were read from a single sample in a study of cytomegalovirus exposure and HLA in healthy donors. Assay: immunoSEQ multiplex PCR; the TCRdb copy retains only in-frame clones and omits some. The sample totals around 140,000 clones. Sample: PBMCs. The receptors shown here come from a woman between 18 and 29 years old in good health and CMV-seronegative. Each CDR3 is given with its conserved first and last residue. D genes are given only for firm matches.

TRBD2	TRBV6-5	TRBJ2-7	TGTGCCAGCACATCGCGGGAGGCCTCCTACGAGCAGTACTTC	CASTSREASYEQYF
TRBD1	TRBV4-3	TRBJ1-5	TGCGCCAGCAGCCAAGTTGTGGGACAGGGGAACGATCAGCCCCAGCATTTT	CASSQVVGQGNDQPQHF
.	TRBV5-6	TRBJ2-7	TGTGCCAGCAGCGAGAGAGGGACTCAAACGTTCTGCGAGCAGTACTTC	CASSERGTQTFCEQYF
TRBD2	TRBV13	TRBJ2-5	TGTGCCAGCAGCCGCACCCGGACTAGTGGGGAGACCCAGTACTTC	CASSRTRTSGETQYF
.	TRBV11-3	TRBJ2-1	TGTGCCAGCAGCTTAGGTTTTTCTCCTGAGCAGTTCTTC	CASSLGFSPEQFF
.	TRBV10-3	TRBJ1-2	TGTGCCATCAGTGAGTCGACCTCGGAGGCCTATGGCTACACCTTC	CAISESTSEAYGYTF
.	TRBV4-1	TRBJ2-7	TGCGCCAGCAGCCGCGCCCTTAACAGAGTCTACGAGCAGTACTTC	CASSRALNRVYEQYF
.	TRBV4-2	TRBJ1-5	TGTGCCAGCAGCCAAGTCAGGGCAAACGGCAATCAGCCCCAGCATTTT	CASSQVRANGNQPQHF
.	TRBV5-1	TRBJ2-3	TGCGCCAGCAGCTTGGGATTGGCAGGGGTGGATACGCAGTATTTT	CASSLGLAGVDTQYF
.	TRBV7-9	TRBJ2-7	TGTGCCAGCAGCTTGCGGCCCACCTACGAGCAGTACTTC	CASSLRPTYEQYF
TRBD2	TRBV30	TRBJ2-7	TGTGCCTGGAGTTGGCGGGAGTACTCCTACGAGCAGTACTTC	CAWSWREYSYEQYF
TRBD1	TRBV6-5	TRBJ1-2	TGTGCCAGCACCCAGACAGGGGGCGGAGATGGCTACACCTTC	CASTQTGGGDGYTF
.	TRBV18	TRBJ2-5	TGTGCCAGCTCACTCACGAGGGGGTTCCAAGAGACCCGGTACTTC	CASSLTRGFQETRYF
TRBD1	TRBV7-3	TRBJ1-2	TGTGCCAGCAGCCAACAGGGGTTGTTATCACCCTACACCTTC	CASSQQGLLSPYTF
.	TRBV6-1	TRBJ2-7	TGTGCCAGCAGTGAAGCGTGGAGGGGCCTATACGAGCAGTACTTC	CASSEAWRGLYEQYF
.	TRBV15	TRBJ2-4	TGTGCCACCAGCCGTGGGGCCAACAAAAACATTCAGTACTTC	CATSRGANKNIQYF
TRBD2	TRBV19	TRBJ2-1	TGTGCCAGCGCTAGCGGGAGGGCATCAACCTCCTACAATGAGCAGTTCTTC	CASASGRASTSYNEQFF
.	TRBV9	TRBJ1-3	TGTGCCAGCAGCCCCCGGGAGGGCCGCCTCTCTGGAAACACCATATATTTT	CASSPREGRLSGNTIYF
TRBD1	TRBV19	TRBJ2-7	TGTGCCAGTAGTCCAGGGGGCTACGAGCAGTACTTC	CASSPGGYEQYF
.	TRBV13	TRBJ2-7	TGTGCCAGCAGCCCAACAGGAACCCCATCCTACGAGCAGTACTTC	CASSPTGTPSYEQYF
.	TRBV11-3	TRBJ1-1	TGTGCCAGCAGCGCCCGGGACTTCGGTGCTTTGAACACTGAAGCTTTCTTT	CASSARDFGALNTEAFF
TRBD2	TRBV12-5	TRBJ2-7	TGTGCTAGTGGTTTGCGGATAGCGGGAATGTATTACGAGCAGTACTTC	CASGLRIAGMYYEQYF